What follows are 10 T cell receptor beta chains derived from one specimen sequenced in a study of long-term antiretroviral therapy in people with HIV. Investigators performed immunoSEQ version v3.0 at survey level. Profiling relied on immunoSEQ multiplex PCR, and the TCRdb table lists in-frame clones only, not all of them. The sample consists of around 25,000 clones, roughly 87% of them appearing once. The sequences come from unsorted PBMCs, collected 1.1 years before starting antiretroviral therapy. The receptors originated from a young woman with HIV.

The chain has TRBV5-1 and TRBJ1-1; D not certain. V was trimmed by 3 bases and J by 4 bases, leaving 7 bases between them. Germline V lookup: CDR1 SGHRS, CDR2 YFSETQ. The CDR3 spans 12 residues. The CDR3 loop reads CASSSMGTEAFF. The CDR3 coding sequence is TGCGCCAGCAGCTCAATGGGCACTGAAGCTTTCTTT.

The gene calls are TRBV14 and TRBJ2-2; maybe TRBD1 (6 bases). Trimming took 1 base from V and 4 from J, leaving 10 bases between them. The CDR3 extends over 15 amino acids. CDR1 and CDR2 from the germline V gene are SGHDN and FVKESK. The CDR3 region is CASSQGLGATGELFF. The DNA of the CDR3 is TGTGCCAGCAGCCAAGGGTTGGGGGCCACCGGGGAGCTGTTTTTT.

The chain recombines TRBV10-1 with TRBJ2-7; D may be TRBD1 or TRBD2 (5 bases each). In germline, CDR1 is WNHNN, CDR2 SYGVQD (reference sequence). The CDR3 has 14 amino acids. With 2 bases removed from V and 2 bases from J, the gap between germline ends came to 10 bases. In nucleotides, the CDR3 is TGCGCCAGCAGTGAGACCGGGACGGCCTACGAGCAGTACTTC. It specifies CASSETGTAYEQYF.

The gene calls are TRBV5-1 and TRBJ1-1; D is uncertain. This CDR3 spans 13 amino acids. Germline loops: CDR1 SGHRS, CDR2 YFSETQ. V lost 6 bases and J lost 0, with 9 bases in between. CDR3 amino acids: CASNLGLNTEAFF. The CDR3 DNA follows: TGCGCCAGCAACCTCGGGTTGAACACTGAAGCTTTCTTT.

V gene TRBV30 combines with J gene TRBJ1-1; TRBD1 might be the D (5 bases). The germline gives CDR1 GTSNPN, CDR2 SVGIG (reference sequence). The CDR3 is 13 residues long. V gave up 3 bases and J gave up 4 bases, with 12 bases separating them. Here the CDR3 DNA reads TGTGCCTGGAGGCAGGGTGGGAGCACTGAAGCTTTCTTT. This gives the protein CAWRQGGSTEAFF.

This clone was counted between two and nine times. The rearrangement uses TRBV10-1 and TRBJ2-7, with no clear D. CDR1 and CDR2 (germline): WNHNN, SYGVQD (reference sequence). Trimming took off 10 bases at V and 2 bases at J, with 15 bases between the two ends. The CDR3 contains 13 residues. In nucleotides, the CDR3 is TGCGCCACCACCGACGGAAGACCCTACGAGCAGTACGTC. It specifies CATTDGRPYEQYV.

J is TRBJ2-3 and V is TRBV27; D unclear. Trimming removed 3 bases from V and 2 bases from J, with 6 bases in between. CDR1 and CDR2 from the germline V gene are MNHEY and SMNVEV (reference sequence). The CDR3 spans 13 residues. This CDR3 reads CASSFQDTDTQYF. The CDR3 DNA reads TGTGCCAGCAGTTTCCAGGACACAGATACGCAGTATTTT.

This rearrangement joins TRBV6-4 to TRBJ2-1; 7 positions agree with TRBD1. This CDR3 comprises 13 residues. Germline V gene lookup returns CDR1 MRHNA and CDR2 SNTAGT. V lost 5 bases, J lost 8 bases, and 6 bases stayed unmatched. This CDR3 reads CASSYRGEDEQFF. In DNA form, the CDR3 reads TGTGCCAGCAGTTACAGGGGAGAGGATGAGCAGTTCTTC.

The chain links TRBV25-1 to TRBJ1-1, with D possibly being TRBD1 (5 bases). CDR3 length: 13 amino acids. Trimming pared 2 bases from V and 5 bases from J, leaving 9 bases between. Germline V gene sequence: CDR1 MGHDK, CDR2 SYGVNS. The CDR3 loop is CASSERGGTEAFF. In DNA, the CDR3 is TGTGCCAGCAGTGAACGGGGGGGGACTGAAGCTTTCTTT.

The rearrangement links TRBV6-5 to TRBJ2-1; TRBD2 agrees at 8 bases. The germline V gene has CDR1 MNHEY and CDR2 SVGAGI. This CDR3 is 16 amino acids long. V shed 2 bases and J 7 bases; nucleotides not matched to a gene: 10. CDR3 in DNA: TGTGCCAGCAGTTACCCCGCGGGGGGAGGGGGGAATGAGCAGTTCTTC. As protein: CASSYPAGGGGNEQFF.